This T cell receptor beta chain was recovered during a study of CD8+CD57+ T cells in acquired aplastic anemia. The TCR beta profiling, which covered VDJ combination and CDR3 sequence, was carried out using genomic DNA as the template. TCRdb reprocessed the reads with MiXCR, giving one entry per CDR3 protein. The sample lists just over 400,000 distinct CDR3 sequences; 55% to 70% were seen once. The V gene's germline CDR1 is SNHLY and CDR2 FYNNEI. The CDR3 sequence is 15 residues long. The V end lost 4 bases, the J end lost 1 base, and 8 bases lay between the germline ends. A few counts support this clonotype. The target antigen is unknown. General study findings and limits: Significance was not reached for CD8+ Simpson's diversity between patients and controls. The same twenty-nine CD8+ CDR3 sequences occurred in patients and in controls.

The V and J genes are TRBV2 and TRBJ2-6; D ambiguous. The sequence came from a human donor in good health, serving as a control. The sequenced material came from sorted CD4+, CD8+, or CD8+CD57+ T cells (not recorded which) from PBMCs. The CDR3 nucleotides are TGTGCCAGCAGTGCAGACATATCTGGGGCCAACGTCCTGACTTTC. Its translation: CASSADISGANVLTF.